The next 7 T cell receptor beta chains were all read from a single sample in a study of cytomegalovirus exposure and HLA in healthy donors. The PCR contained 60 Vbeta and 13 Jbeta primers. Libraries were prepared by immunoSEQ multiplex PCR; TCRdb keeps only in-frame clonotypes and omits some of them. The sample shows approximately 190,000 clones, roughly four fifths of them seen only once. Sequencing was done on a sample of PBMCs. The receptor set was obtained from a woman in her late teens or twenties in good health and CMV-seropositive.

This chain links TRBV7-2 with TRBJ2-3; D ambiguous. Trimming cost V 5 bases and J 6 bases, with 9 bases left between them. The CDR3 contains 12 residues. Per the germline V gene, CDR1 is SGHTA and CDR2 is FQGNSA. The DNA for the CDR3 is TGTGCCAGCAGCAAAAATCGGGATACGCAGTATTTT. Its translation: CASSKNRDTQYF.

This clone appeared once. The chain is built from TRBV5-1 and TRBJ2-1, with 8 bases identical to TRBD1. The CDR3 spans 14 residues. V gave up 0 bases and J gave up 6 bases; unmatched junction bases: 2. Germline CDR1 and CDR2: SGHRS and YFSETQ. CDR3 sequence reads: CASSLGDRSNEQFF. The CDR3 coding sequence is TGCGCCAGCAGCTTGGGGGACAGGTCCAATGAGCAGTTCTTC.

The chain uses TRBV19 and TRBJ1-5; a possible D gene is TRBD1 (5 bases). In germline, CDR1 is LNHDA, CDR2 SQIVND (reference sequence). The CDR3 has 14 residues. V was clipped by 3 bases and J by 4 bases, with 10 bases between them. CDR3: CASSIRGPNQPQHF. The CDR3 nucleotides read TGTGCCAGTAGTATTAGGGGCCCAAATCAGCCCCAGCATTTT. The full variable domain, with the rest looked up from reference TRBV19 and TRBJ1-5, is DGGITQSPKYLFRKEGQNVTLSCEQNLNHDAMYWYRQDPGQGLRLIYYSQIVNDFQKGDIAEGYSVSREKKESFPLTVTSAQKNPTAFYLCASSIRGPNQPQHFGDGTRLSIL.

The rearrangement joins TRBV5-8 to TRBJ2-5; perhaps TRBD2 as D (6 bases). CDR1 and CDR2 from the germline V gene are SGHTS and YDEGEE. V was clipped by 1 base and J by 4 bases, with 14 bases between them. This CDR3 is built from 15 residues. CDR3 DNA sequence: TGTGCCAGCAGCTTGAGTGTGGAGGGCGCAGAGACCCAGTACTTC. Translated, it gives CASSLSVEGAETQYF.

This clone was counted a single time. This rearrangement joins TRBV30 to TRBJ1-1, with 9 bases matching TRBD1. The CDR3 has 14 amino acids. V dropped 8 bases and J dropped 5; count of bases not matched to a gene: 12. Germline assignment: CDR1 GTSNPN and CDR2 SVGIG (reference sequence). The CDR3 is CAGDRANWKTEAFF. CDR3 DNA: TGTGCCGGGGACAGGGCGAACTGGAAGACTGAAGCTTTCTTT.

This clone was seen only once. The rearrangement joins TRBV7-2 to TRBJ2-5; 12 bases align to TRBD2. Germline loops: CDR1 SGHTA, CDR2 FQGNSA. The CDR3 runs to 16 residues. Trimming at V came to 3 bases and at J to 2 bases, leaving 4 bases not matched to a gene. The CDR3 reads CASSFPLAGGQETQYF. The CDR3 DNA follows: TGTGCCAGCAGCTTTCCGCTAGCGGGGGGGCAAGAGACCCAGTACTTC.

The chain recombines TRBV7-3 with TRBJ2-1; the D gene is possibly TRBD1 (5 bases). This CDR3 region has 15 residues. Germline values: CDR1 SGHTA, CDR2 FQGTGA. The ends were cut back, 0 bases at V and 5 bases at J, with 11 bases in the middle. The CDR3 is CASSLTADRDNEQFF. The CDR3 DNA follows: TGTGCCAGCAGCTTAACGGCCGACAGAGACAATGAGCAGTTCTTC.